A single TCR beta chain is shown here with its context. What it binds is not known. This specimen belongs to a study of T-cell reconstitution after alpha-beta-depleted transplantation in children. Study-level findings and limits: Some patients showed high day-60 TCRbeta diversity, which derived from surviving recipient T cells and thymic progenitors. Roughly two months post-transplant, alpha-beta T cells reportedly originated from several hundred graft clones that had expanded. Most T-cell counts and diversity one year after the transplant came from T cells that were newly produced.

The TCRbeta library was prepared with unique molecular identifiers. Each CDR3 protein is one row after TCRdb ran MiXCR on the PCR reads. The table has approximately 190,000 distinct CDR3 sequences, roughly 8.1% seen once. Per germline, CDR1 SGHVS and CDR2 FNYEAQ. This CDR3 region has 15 residues. The V end was cut by 5 bases, the J end by 4 bases, with 17 bases between. The V and J genes are TRBV7-6 and TRBJ2-5; D is perhaps TRBD1 or TRBD2 (5 bases each). This receptor was taken from a male patient aged 2-10 years who had a stem cell transplant for acute myeloid leukemia, so the T cells may come from the graft donor. The starting material was PBMCs, mostly from graft donor cells, obtained 360 days after TCRalphabeta/CD19-depleted stem cell transplant. The CDR3: CASSPLVGVLETQYF. The CDR3 coding sequence is TGTGCCAGCAGCCCTCTGGTGGGGGTTTTAGAGACCCAGTACTTC.